This T cell receptor (beta chain) was profiled in a study of blood T cell repertoires in COVID-19. Overall study: The United States, Italy and Spain provided the acute and convalescent COVID-19 samples.

Data came from immunoSEQ multiplex PCR; TCRdb stores just in-frame clones and leaves some out. This sample has about 33,000 clones, with almost 90% found just once. Germline CDR1 reads MNHEY; CDR2 reads SVGAGI. V shed 6 bases and J shed 1 base, with 13 bases lying between them. This CDR3 has 15 residues. Sequencing was carried out using peripheral blood. J is TRBJ1-3 and V is TRBV6-5, with a tentative D call TRBD1 (5 bases). The receptor was isolated from a human donor in a cohort sampled during active COVID-19. CDR3 sequence (DNA): TGTGCCAGCAGGGAGGGGCCAGGATCTGGAAACACCATATATTTT. The encoded protein is CASREGPGSGNTIYF.